A selection of T cell receptor beta chains follows, all from one sample in a study of T-cell reconstitution after alpha-beta-depleted transplantation in children. TCRdb ran MiXCR on the PCR reads and lists one entry per CDR3 protein. Found here are hundreds of thousands of distinct CDR3 sequences, 9.9% of them singletons; the top ten hold about 9.4%. The sequencing here drew on PBMCs from the stem cell graft donor, taken from the stem cell graft. Receptors were obtained from a human donor who donated a stem cell graft to a child with SCID. CDR3s include the opening cysteine and the closing phenylalanine or tryptophan. Fields, in order: J gene, D gene, V gene, clone size, CDR3 DNA, CDR3 protein. D genes are given only for firm matches. Size values are once, few and many counts, or a class for expanded clones, and some rows have none.

j_call: TRBJ1-4; d_call: .; v_call: TRBV3-1; clone_size: .; cdr3_nt: TGTGCCAGCAGCCCACTGGGCTTGAGCGGAGCCGAAAAACTGTTTTTT; cdr3_aa: CASSPLGLSGAEKLFF
j_call: TRBJ2-7; d_call: TRBD2; v_call: TRBV7-9; clone_size: .; cdr3_nt: TGTGCCAGCAGCTCAAGGACTAGCGGGAGACCCTACGAGCAGTACTTC; cdr3_aa: CASSSRTSGRPYEQYF
j_call: TRBJ2-3; d_call: .; v_call: TRBV3-1; clone_size: .; cdr3_nt: TGTGCCAGCAGCCGAGGAGATGCTAGCACAGATACGCAGTATTTT; cdr3_aa: CASSRGDASTDTQYF
j_call: TRBJ2-5; d_call: TRBD1; v_call: TRBV24-1; clone_size: .; cdr3_nt: TGTGCCACCAGTGACCCCCGGACAGGAGAGACCCAGTACTTC; cdr3_aa: CATSDPRTGETQYF
j_call: TRBJ2-3; d_call: .; v_call: TRBV20-1; clone_size: .; cdr3_nt: TGCAGTGCTAGGAAGGGCTTCCGTTCAGATACGCAGTATTTT; cdr3_aa: CSARKGFRSDTQYF
j_call: TRBJ1-1; d_call: .; v_call: TRBV5-1; clone_size: few; cdr3_nt: TGCGCCAGCAGCTCGAACGTCCGGGCCTCCAACACTGAAGCTTTCTTT; cdr3_aa: CASSSNVRASNTEAFF
j_call: TRBJ2-1; d_call: .; v_call: TRBV24-1; clone_size: .; cdr3_nt: TGTGCCACCAGTGGTGGCGGTGGCTCCTACAATGAGCAGTTCTTC; cdr3_aa: CATSGGGGSYNEQFF
j_call: TRBJ1-3; d_call: .; v_call: TRBV7-8; clone_size: .; cdr3_nt: TGTGCCAGCAGCTTAGGGGTCTTTAACTCTGGAAACACCATATATTTT; cdr3_aa: CASSLGVFNSGNTIYF
j_call: TRBJ2-7; d_call: TRBD1; v_call: TRBV7-6; clone_size: many; cdr3_nt: TGTGCCAGCAGCTTAGAAGTGACAGGGGGCAGCTACGAGCAGTACTTC; cdr3_aa: CASSLEVTGGSYEQYF
j_call: TRBJ1-5; d_call: TRBD1; v_call: TRBV7-2; clone_size: .; cdr3_nt: TGTGCCAGCAGCTTACCCGGGACAGGGGGTAATCAGCCCCAGCATTTT; cdr3_aa: CASSLPGTGGNQPQHF
j_call: TRBJ2-7; d_call: .; v_call: TRBV7-9; clone_size: few; cdr3_nt: TGTGCCAGCAGCGAAGGCCTCTCCTACGAGCAGTACTTC; cdr3_aa: CASSEGLSYEQYF
j_call: TRBJ1-2; d_call: .; v_call: TRBV20-1; clone_size: .; cdr3_nt: TGCAGTGCTAGAGTAGAAGAGCCTAACTATGGCTACACCTTC; cdr3_aa: CSARVEEPNYGYTF
j_call: TRBJ2-3; d_call: .; v_call: TRBV20-1; clone_size: many; cdr3_nt: TGCAGTGCAAACTACTGGGATCGCACAGATACGCAGTATTTT; cdr3_aa: CSANYWDRTDTQYF
j_call: TRBJ2-1; d_call: TRBD2; v_call: TRBV5-5; clone_size: few; cdr3_nt: TGTGCCAGCAGCCAGTTGGCGGGGGGACTTCGGGATGAGCAGTTCTTC; cdr3_aa: CASSQLAGGLRDEQFF
j_call: TRBJ2-7; d_call: TRBD2; v_call: TRBV9; clone_size: .; cdr3_nt: TGTGCCAGCAGCCTGAGTAAAATAGCGGGCAAAACCTACGAGCAGTACTTC; cdr3_aa: CASSLSKIAGKTYEQYF
j_call: TRBJ2-1; d_call: .; v_call: TRBV5-5; clone_size: many; cdr3_nt: TGTGCCAGCAGCGGGGGCTCCTACAATGAGCAGTTCTTC; cdr3_aa: CASSGGSYNEQFF
j_call: TRBJ2-3; d_call: TRBD2; v_call: TRBV20-1; clone_size: few; cdr3_nt: TGCAGTGCTAGTCAACTAGCGGGGGTATACACAGATACGCAGTATTTT; cdr3_aa: CSASQLAGVYTDTQYF
j_call: TRBJ2-3; d_call: .; v_call: TRBV3-1; clone_size: few; cdr3_nt: TGTGCCAGCAGCCGTGCGGGGACGCAGTATTTT; cdr3_aa: CASSRAGTQYF
j_call: TRBJ1-2; d_call: .; v_call: TRBV3-1; clone_size: many; cdr3_nt: TGTGCCAGCAGCCACTTACGGACCCAAGGGGGCTACACCTTC; cdr3_aa: CASSHLRTQGGYTF
j_call: TRBJ1-1; d_call: TRBD1; v_call: TRBV6-1; clone_size: many; cdr3_nt: TGTGCCAGCAGTGCAGACAGGGTGGGGATCACTGAAGCTTTCTTT; cdr3_aa: CASSADRVGITEAFF
j_call: TRBJ2-1; d_call: TRBD2; v_call: TRBV5-1; clone_size: .; cdr3_nt: TGCGCCAGCGGAAGACTAGCGGGGGGGCCTGGTGAGCAGTTCTTC; cdr3_aa: CASGRLAGGPGEQFF
j_call: TRBJ2-3; d_call: .; v_call: TRBV10-3; clone_size: .; cdr3_nt: TGTGCCATCAGTGGGTCGGAGGATACGCAGTATTTT; cdr3_aa: CAISGSEDTQYF
j_call: TRBJ1-6; d_call: .; v_call: TRBV12-3/TRBV12-4; clone_size: .; cdr3_nt: TGTGCCAGCAGTCCCACAGGGCTAAATTCACCCCTCCACTTT; cdr3_aa: CASSPTGLNSPLHF